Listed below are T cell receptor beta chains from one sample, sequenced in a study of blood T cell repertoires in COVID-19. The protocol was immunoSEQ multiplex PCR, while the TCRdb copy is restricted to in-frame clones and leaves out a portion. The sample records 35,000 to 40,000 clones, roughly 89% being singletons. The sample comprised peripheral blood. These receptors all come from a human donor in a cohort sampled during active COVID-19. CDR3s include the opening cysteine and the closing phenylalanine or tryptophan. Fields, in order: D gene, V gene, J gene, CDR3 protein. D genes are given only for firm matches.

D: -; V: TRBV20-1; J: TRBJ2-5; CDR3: CSATKRETQYF
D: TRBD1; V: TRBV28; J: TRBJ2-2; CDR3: CASSTDRYSNTGELFF
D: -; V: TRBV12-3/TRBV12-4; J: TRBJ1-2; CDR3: CASSSGNLGGYTF
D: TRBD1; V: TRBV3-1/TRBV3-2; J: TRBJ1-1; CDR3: CASSLYRGRGNTEAFF
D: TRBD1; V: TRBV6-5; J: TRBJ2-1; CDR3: CASSFRRQGRYNEQFF
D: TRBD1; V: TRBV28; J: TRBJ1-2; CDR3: CASSLGTGVVGYTF
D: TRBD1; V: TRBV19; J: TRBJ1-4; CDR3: CASSHRDRVFF
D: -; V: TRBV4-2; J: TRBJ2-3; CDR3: CASSQEGVVSSTDTQYF
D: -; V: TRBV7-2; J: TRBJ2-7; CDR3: CASSLGKGLVSYEQYF
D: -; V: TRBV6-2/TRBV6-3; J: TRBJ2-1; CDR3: CASSYPPGMPYNEQFF
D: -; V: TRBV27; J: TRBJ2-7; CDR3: CATHQGHEQYF
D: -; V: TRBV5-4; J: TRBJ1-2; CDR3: CASSREANYGYTF
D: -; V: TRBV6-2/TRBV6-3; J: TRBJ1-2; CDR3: CASSLRDKWAFGYTF
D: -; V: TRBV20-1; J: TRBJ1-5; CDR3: CSASSSRANNQPQHF
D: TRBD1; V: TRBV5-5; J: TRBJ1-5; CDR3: CASSLVGRGPNQPQHF
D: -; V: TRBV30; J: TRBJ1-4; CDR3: CAWRRTGEKLFF
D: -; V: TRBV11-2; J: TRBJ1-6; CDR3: CASSLDFRGSPLHF
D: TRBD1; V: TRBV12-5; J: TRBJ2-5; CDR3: CASGSGQGPQETQYF
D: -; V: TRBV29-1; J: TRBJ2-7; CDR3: CSVELDGAYEQYF
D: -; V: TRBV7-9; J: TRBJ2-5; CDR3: CASSLVPSVETQYF
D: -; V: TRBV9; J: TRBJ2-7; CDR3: CASSVGGTGMAYEQYF
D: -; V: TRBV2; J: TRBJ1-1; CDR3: CASSRSPGGTEAFF
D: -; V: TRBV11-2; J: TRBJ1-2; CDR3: CASSPGGNYGYTF
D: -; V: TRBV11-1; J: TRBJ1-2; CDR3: CASSSIRGGLSYGYTF
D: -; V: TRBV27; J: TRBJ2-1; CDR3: CASRLQTGGVYNEQFF
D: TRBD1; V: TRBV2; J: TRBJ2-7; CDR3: CASVKQGQYEQYF
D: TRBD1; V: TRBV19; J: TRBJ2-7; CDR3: CASSMTGGGYEQYF
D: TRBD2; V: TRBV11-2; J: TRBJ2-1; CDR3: CASSLGTSGRYNEQFF
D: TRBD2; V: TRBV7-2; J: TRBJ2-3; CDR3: CASSPSGGSTDTQYF
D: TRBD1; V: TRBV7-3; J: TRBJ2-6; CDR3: CASSPGGQGNSGANVLTF
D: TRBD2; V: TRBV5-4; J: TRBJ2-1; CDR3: CASSLASGGLSYNEQFF
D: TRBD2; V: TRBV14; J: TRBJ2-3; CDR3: CASSQLAVTTDTQYF
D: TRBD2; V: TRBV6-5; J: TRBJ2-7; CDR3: CASRTTSGALYEQYF
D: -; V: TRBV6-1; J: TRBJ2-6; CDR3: CASSGVAGAGGANVLTF
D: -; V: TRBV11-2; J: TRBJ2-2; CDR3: CASSTRIGDTGELFF
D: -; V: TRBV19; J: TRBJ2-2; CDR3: CASSIQGTNTGELFF
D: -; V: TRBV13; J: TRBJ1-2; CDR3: CASSLYRQDPFYGYTF